This paragraph covers one TCR beta chain sequence. Its target is unknown. Treatment here: roughly 20 received Ad26.COV2.S at low or high dose, single or two shots; 5 received placebo; per-sample allocation not given. Collection of samples fell on day 63 after the first vaccine or placebo injection. This adult donor, from Boston, was 18-55 years old. This sample is drawn from a study of Ad26.COV2.S vaccination and SARS-CoV-2 variants. Some clones are missing from TCRdb's copy, which holds only in-frame ones; the method was immunoSEQ multiplex PCR. Of roughly 510,000 clones listed, roughly 89% were seen once; the top ten hold roughly 13%. Findings and caveats of the study: The study found similar non-spike TCR breadth in vaccine and placebo recipients. Total responses of T cells may have been underestimated by the analyses of TCR breadth and depth. Those who received the vaccine showed greater spike-specific TCR breadth than those given placebo.

Germline V gene data show CDR1 as MNHEY and CDR2 as SVGAGI. The CDR3 consists of 14 residues. Losses at the gene ends were 6 bases for V and 7 bases for J; bases not matched to a gene: 11. The chain carries TRBV6-5 and TRBJ2-7; TRBD2 matches 8 bases. The sample in question was peripheral blood, obtained in a trial of Ad26.COV2.S vaccine versus placebo. This sequence was found in a person aged 18 to 65 who received the Ad26.COV2.S COVID-19 vaccine or a placebo. CDR3 nucleotide sequence: TGTGCCAGCAGGAGAGCGGGAGCCCCGGGGGAGCAGTACTTC. It encodes CASRRAGAPGEQYF.